This TCR beta chain was retrieved from a study of CD4 and CD8 cells across lung adenocarcinoma regions. Donors had localized lung adenocarcinoma, a non-small cell lung cancer. TCRdb re-derived calls from the PCR reads in MiXCR, one entry per CDR3 protein. The data show about 19,000 distinct CDR3 sequences, with around 46% seen just once and roughly 19% held by the top ten. The germline CDR1 and CDR2 sequences are MNHEY and SVGAGI. This CDR3 is built from 15 residues. Trimming took 6 bases from V and 10 from J, leaving 23 bases between them. The rearrangement joins TRBV6-5 to TRBJ2-3, with no clear D. Specimen: CD4+ T cells from the margin of a lung tumor. The TCR sequence derives from a male donor with lung adenocarcinoma. The CD4 and CD8 labels of this study may be unreliable. CDR3 region: CASRLQSGITEAQYF. CDR3 nucleotide sequence: TGTGCCAGCAGACTCCAGTCTGGAATTACAGAGGCGCAGTATTTT.